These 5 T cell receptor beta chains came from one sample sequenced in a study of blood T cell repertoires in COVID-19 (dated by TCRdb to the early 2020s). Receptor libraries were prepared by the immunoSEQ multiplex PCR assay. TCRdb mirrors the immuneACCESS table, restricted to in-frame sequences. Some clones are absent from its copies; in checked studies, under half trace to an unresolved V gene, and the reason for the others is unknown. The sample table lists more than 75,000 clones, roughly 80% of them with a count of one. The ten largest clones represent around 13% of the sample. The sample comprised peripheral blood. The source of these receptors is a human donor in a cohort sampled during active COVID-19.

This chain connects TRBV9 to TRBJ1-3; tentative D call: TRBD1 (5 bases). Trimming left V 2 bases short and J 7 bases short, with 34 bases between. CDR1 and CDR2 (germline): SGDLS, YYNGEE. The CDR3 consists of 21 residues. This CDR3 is CASSVDPLGGGGGTIGNTIYF. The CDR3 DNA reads TGTGCCAGCAGCGTCGATCCTCTTGGGGGAGGCGGGGGAACGATTGGGAACACCATATATTTT.

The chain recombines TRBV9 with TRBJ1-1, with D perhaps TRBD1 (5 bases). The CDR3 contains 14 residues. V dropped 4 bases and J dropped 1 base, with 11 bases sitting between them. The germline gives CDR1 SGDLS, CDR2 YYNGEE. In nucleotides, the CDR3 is TGTGCCAGCAGCCCCAGGAGGGGGAACACTGAAGCTTTCTTT. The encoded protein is CASSPRRGNTEAFF.

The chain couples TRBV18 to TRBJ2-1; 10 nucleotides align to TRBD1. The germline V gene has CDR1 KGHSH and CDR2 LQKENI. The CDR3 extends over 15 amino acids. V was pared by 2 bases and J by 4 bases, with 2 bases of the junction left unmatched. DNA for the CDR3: TGTGCCAGCTCACCAAGGACAGGGGGGTACAATGAGCAGTTCTTC. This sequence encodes CASSPRTGGYNEQFF.

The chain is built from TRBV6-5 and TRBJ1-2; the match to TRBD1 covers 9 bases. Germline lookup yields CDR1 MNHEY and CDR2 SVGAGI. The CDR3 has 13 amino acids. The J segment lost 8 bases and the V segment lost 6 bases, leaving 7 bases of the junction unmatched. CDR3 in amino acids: CASSTGQGLGYTF. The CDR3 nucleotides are TGTGCCAGCAGCACCGGACAGGGGTTGGGCTACACCTTC.

CDR3 amino acids: CASSQVAQYLNTEAFF. DNA for the CDR3: TGCGCCAGCAGCCAAGTAGCGCAGTACTTGAACACTGAAGCTTTCTTT. The chain links TRBV4-1 to TRBJ1-1; D unclear. Between the trimmed V and J ends, which lost 1 base and 0 bases, there was a span of 12 bases. This CDR3 spans 16 amino acids. Germline lookup yields CDR1 MGHRA and CDR2 YSYEKL.